Only a few counts were recorded for the clone carrying this T cell receptor (beta chain). Its antigen is unknown. This sample is part of a study of T cells in Graves' hyperthyroidism and ophthalmopathy. From germline, CDR1 is MNHNS and CDR2 SASEGT. Germline trimming cut 7 bases from V and 5 bases from J; bases unmatched to any gene: 12. The CDR3 extends over 17 amino acids. Each patient was aged 18 to 65 and had newly diagnosed hyperthyroidism of under 2 months' duration. Researchers took RNA transcripts and amplified the TCR beta CDR3 regions from them. HTBI primers were used for first-round RT-PCR of the TCR CDR3. Using its own MiXCR run on the multiplex PCR reads, TCRdb lists one record per CDR3 protein. The table shows fewer than 450,000 distinct CDR3 sequences, with about 18% occurring only once. Findings and caveats of the study: Appearing also in blood were most of the thyroid clonotypes expanded above 0.001. A 13 V-J model separated ophthalmopathy from stable hyperthyroidism.

This sequence originates from a woman in her thirties with Graves' hyperthyroidism that later progressed to Graves' ophthalmopathy. Sequenced sample: blood. The rearrangement uses TRBV6-1 and TRBJ1-4; 11 nucleotides align to TRBD1. The CDR3 DNA follows: TGTGCCAGCACCTTCTGGACAGGGGGCGCGGCGAATGAAAAACTGTTTTTT. This encodes CASTFWTGGAANEKLFF.